This record covers a single TCR beta chain. Its antigen remains unknown. Within the sample, other DNA sequences also encode this same CDR3. With 8 bases removed from V and 2 bases from J, the gap between germline ends came to 19 bases. Germline V gene lookup returns CDR1 MDHEN and CDR2 SYDVKM. CDR3 length equals 16 residues. Autoimmune disease history or systemic immunosuppression excluded patients. The sample comes from a study of OX40 agonist ivuxolimab in advanced cancers. Profiled with immunoSEQ multiplex PCR; TCRdb holds only in-frame clones, not every one. The table shows under 75,000 clones, with around nine tenths occurring only once. Findings and caveats of the study: Clones of CD4+ and CD8+ blood T cells grew by week 6 at doses of 0.1 to 3.0 mg/kg.

This TCR derives from an adult with an advanced solid tumor such as melanoma, head and neck, liver or kidney cancer. The sample consisted of CD4+ or CD8+ T cells sorted from blood, taken in a trial of the OX40 agonist ivuxolimab. The rearrangement joins TRBV28 to TRBJ1-5; no reliable D call. The CDR3 sequence: CASGIPWGNGNQPQHF. The DNA of the CDR3 is TGTGCCAGCGGGATTCCCTGGGGAAATGGCAATCAGCCCCAGCATTTT.